Below are 2 T cell receptor beta chains sequenced from a single sample in a study of blood T cell repertoires in COVID-19. Profiled with immunoSEQ multiplex PCR; TCRdb holds only in-frame clones, not every one. Found here are roughly 280,000 clones, roughly 89% of them singletons; the top ten hold roughly 2.1%. What was sequenced was peripheral blood. These receptors originate from a man in his forties or fifties with acute or convalescent COVID-19.

As DNA, the CDR3 is TGTGCCAGCAGCTTAGCGGCAGAATCCTACGAGCAGTACTTC. This translates into CASSLAAESYEQYF. The chain is built from TRBV7-9 and TRBJ2-7; D not certain. Germline V lookup: CDR1 SEHNR, CDR2 FQNEAQ (reference sequence). There are 14 residues in the CDR3. V lost 0 bases to trimming and J lost 1 base, with 7 bases between them.

This chain joins TRBV6-5 and TRBJ1-5, with D possibly matching TRBD1 (6 bases). V was pared by 6 bases and J by 3 bases, with 12 bases between. CDR3 length equals 14 residues. CDR1 is MNHEY and CDR2 is SVGAGI in the germline V gene. The CDR3: CASSLNRDNQPQHF. The CDR3 bases are TGTGCCAGCAGCCTTAACAGGGACAATCAGCCCCAGCATTTT.